Here is one TCR beta chain with its context. This clonotype was counted once. The antigen it binds to is not known. The input lacks base qualities; no much larger clone sits a single base away. Weak support is all one read offers. The sample belongs to a study of CD8 T cells in Susac syndrome (dated by TCRdb to 2018 to 2020). Regarding the complete study: Of the Susac syndrome patients who were sequenced, roughly eight were in clinical remission while more than five had clinically active disease. The study used repertoire sequencing to test whether antigen drove CD8+ T cell activation and differentiation in Susac syndrome. At the time of blood withdrawal, Susac syndrome patients were either therapy-naive, taking corticosteroids (with some also receiving IVIg), or on IVIg alone.

RNA was extracted using the RNeasy kit, and 0.5 to 1 microgram was reverse transcribed with random hexamers. The immunoSEQ multiplex PCR assay, which covers 54 Vbeta and 13 Jbeta segments, was used to amplify TCR beta CDR3 regions. PCR amplification bias was corrected using a synthetic template baseline for primer optimization and computational correction. Per the authors' processing: Only productive sequences were kept, with reads annotated to V, D and J genes according to IMGT and analyzed in immunoSEQ Analyzer. To calculate clonality, Shannon entropy was normalized by log2 of the number of productive unique sequences and then subtracted from one. For each patient and control, public and private clones were evaluated within the 100 most prevalent clones. A clone was defined as Susac-specific if it was absent from the healthy and MS cohorts, from about 1,100 published viral clones and from other ImmuneACCESS disease sequences. TCRdb applied fastp at Q25 and MiXCR to the public reads, then kept only in-frame beta chains. One record per CDR3 amino acid sequence lists the most common genes and DNA. TCRdb's processing, not the study's, gives the V and J calls here. Recorded for this sample are over 140,000 distinct CDR3 sequences; about 95% of them occurred a single time. The ten largest clonotypes hold about 0.14% of the sample.

Study-level results and caveats: In the CD4+ T cell repertoire of Susac syndrome patients, clonal expansion was not detected. The number of individuals in the TCR sequencing and HLA analysis was recognized as being relatively small.

Trimming leaves V shorter by 2 bases and J shorter by 1 base, with the junction holding 3 bases beyond the gene matches. For CDR1 and CDR2, the germline V gene lists ENHRY and SYGVKD. Counted from cysteine to phenylalanine, this CDR3 has 15 amino acids. The only DNA kept is the CDR3, 45 bases in frame from the first base. Peripheral blood CD8+ and CD4+ T cells from healthy donors, Susac syndrome patients and multiple sclerosis patients were profiled using high-throughput TCR beta sequencing. Recently defined diagnostic criteria for definite or probable disease were met by the Susac syndrome patients. Bulk CD8+ and CD4+ T cells were purified by magnetic negative isolation, while CD8+ TEMRA cells were enriched using FACS. Blood was collected in EDTA tubes and processed within 24 hours, with PBMCs isolated through density gradient centrifugation. PBMCs intended for TCR sequencing were cryopreserved in liquid nitrogen and were subsequently thawed in a 37 degrees C water bath. The sorted or isolated CD4+, CD8+ and CD8+ TEMRA cells reached a purity of at least 90%.

The V gene is TRBV10-3 and the J gene is TRBJ2-5; 8 bases in the junction line up with TRBD2. Specimen: CD4+ T cells from PBMCs. This receptor was taken from a human donor with Susac syndrome. The bases read TGTGCCATCAGTGAGCCTACTAGCGGCCAAGAGACCCAGTACTTC. This codes for CAISEPTSGQETQYF.